The present TCR beta chain was sequenced within a study of T cells in tumors after PD-1 blockade. Study at large: A subset received ongoing vismodegib 150 mg daily alongside anti-PD-1 therapy.

Template: tumor biopsy or peripheral blood genomic DNA, 616-6,004 ng per sample. Produced via immunoSEQ multiplex PCR; TCRdb's table is partial and in-frame only. The sample yields around 34,000 clones, about three quarters seen once. Comments on this clone: Its antigen is not known.

The CDR3 loop spans 14 amino acids. CDR1 MNHNS and CDR2 SASEGT come from the germline V gene. The V end lost 2 bases, the J end lost 6 bases, and 11 bases lay between the germline ends. Study-wide results and caveats: About 41% of tumor TCR clonotypes were also found in blood.

Sequencing used PBMCs, obtained after anti-PD-1 treatment. The rearrangement uses TRBV6-1 and TRBJ2-1; D may be TRBD1 or TRBD2 (5 bases each). The TCR originated in a human donor with basal cell carcinoma. CDR3 protein: CASSEPGTGNEQFF. The CDR3 DNA is TGTGCCAGCAGTGAACCTGGGACGGGCAATGAGCAGTTCTTC.